One TCR beta chain is described in this entry. The entry originates in a study of control samples from healthy donors and cancer patients. Some clones are missing from TCRdb's copy, which holds only in-frame ones; the method was immunoSEQ multiplex PCR. Of 80,000 or so clones in the sample, 85% to 95% were seen once. Per the germline V gene, CDR1 is SGHRS and CDR2 is YFSETQ. V was clipped by 4 bases and J by 2 bases; unmatched bases: 5. There are 15 residues in the CDR3. The receptor comes from a woman aged 40-49 years in good health. Sequencing was done on a sample of blood. This chain joins TRBV5-1 and TRBJ1-3; 8 bases line up with TRBD1. The DNA for the CDR3 is TGCGCCAGCAGCGTAAACAGGGGGGCTGGAAACACCATATATTTT. It is translated as CASSVNRGAGNTIYF.